A selection of T cell receptor beta chains follows, all from one sample in a study of OX40 agonist ivuxolimab in advanced cancers. The table came from immunoSEQ multiplex PCR; TCRdb's copy has only in-frame clones and leaves some out. The sample holds 40,000 to 55,000 clones, around 90% seen once. The sample in question was CD4+ or CD8+ T cells sorted from blood, obtained in a trial of the OX40 agonist ivuxolimab. These receptors were collected from an adult with an advanced solid tumor such as melanoma, head and neck, liver or kidney cancer. The conserved cysteine and the conserved F or W are not part of the CDR3 here.

TRBJ1-4 TRBV28 ALGGDEKLF
TRBJ2-3 TRBV11-2 ASSLVQGGTDTQY
TRBJ2-7 TRBV27 ASSLSMGYEQY
TRBJ2-7 TRBV11-1 ASSLVGTYEQY
TRBJ2-7 TRBV2 ASSDWQSYEQY
TRBJ2-1 TRBV9 ASSVEVLAAGWDNEQF
TRBJ2-7 TRBV7-8 ASGWSQMDEQY
TRBJ2-1 TRBV11-3 ASSLRAPGNEQF
TRBJ2-1 TRBV14 ASSQVLAGPHHEQF
TRBJ1-2 TRBV21-1 ASSPPGRTSYGYT
TRBJ2-7 TRBV6-1 ASSEIGGNSYEQY
TRBJ1-1 TRBV7-9 ASSLVLGGNTEAF
TRBJ2-1 TRBV5-1 ASSLVSDSNEQF
TRBJ1-1 TRBV27 ASSFSPWGGTEAF
TRBJ2-1 TRBV19 ASSDGTSSYNEQF
TRBJ1-2 TRBV9 ASSPGGPWNYGYT
TRBJ2-1 TRBV28 ASSSDGQSRNEQF
TRBJ2-2 TRBV15 ATSITSGPTNTGELF
TRBJ1-6 TRBV5-4 ASSQELPNSPLH
TRBJ2-7 TRBV15 ATSRGLAGVDHEQY
TRBJ2-7 TRBV28 ASSGVFEGRQREGLYEQY
TRBJ1-4 TRBV11-2 ASSLGQGAAEKLF